This is a list of T cell receptor beta chains from one sample in a study of PD-1 blockade in classical Hodgkin lymphoma. Data came from immunoSEQ multiplex PCR; TCRdb stores just in-frame clones and leaves some out. Seen here are roughly 11,000 clones, around 82% observed once, and the top ten hold less than 50%. The specimen was CD8+ T cells from blood, collected at baseline. The receptors here all came from a human donor with classical Hodgkin lymphoma. The CDR3 runs from the conserved cysteine through the conserved F or W. Clone sizes are given selectively: once, few, many, or a class where the clone is expanded.

cdr3_aa,j_call,cdr3_length,v_call,clone_size
CSTDRGLGAFF,TRBJ1-1,11,TRBV20-1,-
CASSIGSSYNEQFF,TRBJ2-1,14,TRBV19,-
CASSLAGEGETQYF,TRBJ2-5,14,TRBV6-5,-
CASRIEATNEKLFF,TRBJ1-4,14,TRBV19,-
CAWNTGFSNQPQHF,TRBJ1-5,14,TRBV30,-
CASRFTSSYEQYF,TRBJ2-7,13,TRBV2,-
CASSIYNTGELFF,TRBJ2-2,13,TRBV19,-
CALGAGSANYGYTF,TRBJ1-2,14,TRBV2,-
CASSVRMSSYEQYF,TRBJ2-7,14,TRBV5-6,-
CASRPIRALEQFF,TRBJ2-1,13,TRBV28,-
CASSSGLAAYEQYF,TRBJ2-7,14,TRBV13,once
CASSLEGGRNSYNEQFF,TRBJ2-1,17,TRBV7-9,-
CASSLGGLAGGNEQFF,TRBJ2-1,16,TRBV5-1,-
CASSATSGFVDEQYF,TRBJ2-7,15,TRBV27,-
CASSSTHGLVLEQFF,TRBJ2-1,15,TRBV11-2,once
CASSSWGPQETQYF,TRBJ2-5,14,TRBV6-7,-
CAWNQIEGSEQYF,TRBJ2-7,13,TRBV30,once
CASSYGLAEKETQYF,TRBJ2-5,15,TRBV7-9,-
CSVDLRDRGYNEQFF,TRBJ2-1,15,TRBV29-1,-
CASSQELAETYEQYF,TRBJ2-7,15,TRBV4-3,-
CASSLFFAQGTFYLYEQYF,TRBJ2-7,19,TRBV11-2,-
CASSDGPGQETQYF,TRBJ2-5,14,TRBV6-4,-
CATSADSYEQYF,TRBJ2-7,12,TRBV15,-
CASSPLAGGHEQYF,TRBJ2-7,14,TRBV11-2,-
CASSPGPNNEQFF,TRBJ2-1,13,TRBV4-1,-
CASSEIGSSYEQYF,TRBJ2-7,14,TRBV2,few
CASSLRFGGGYTF,TRBJ1-2,13,TRBV27,few
CASSLTNTGELFF,TRBJ2-2,13,TRBV27,-
CASSSADLGRGSHEQYF,TRBJ2-7,17,TRBV28,-